These T cell receptor beta chains were read from a single sample in a study of T cells in Graves' hyperthyroidism and ophthalmopathy. TCRdb analysed the multiplex PCR reads with MiXCR anew, one entry per CDR3 protein. The table has some 720,000 distinct CDR3 sequences, around 15% seen once. Specimen: blood. All receptors come from a man in his late teens or twenties with Graves' hyperthyroidism. The CDR3 runs from the conserved cysteine through the conserved F or W. The D gene is left open where the match is weak. Size is stated for part of the rows, as once, few or many counts, or as a class when the clone is expanded.

TRBV28,many,TRBJ2-7,NA,15,TGTGCCAGCAAATTCTATGGGCAGCAAACCTACGAGCAGTACTTC,CASKFYGQQTYEQYF
TRBV20-1,many,TRBJ2-7,TRBD1,13,TGCAGTGCCCAGACAGGGGTGGGCTACGAGCAGTACTTC,CSAQTGVGYEQYF
TRBV5-5,few,TRBJ1-1,NA,13,TGTGCCAGCAGCTTACAGTCGAACACTGAAGCTTTCTTT,CASSLQSNTEAFF
TRBV27,many,TRBJ2-2,NA,13,TGTGCCAGCAGCACCATGAACACCGGGGAGCTGTTTTTT,CASSTMNTGELFF
TRBV28,many,TRBJ1-2,TRBD1,16,TGTGCCAGCAGCCCCGACAGGGGATCTTCTAACTATGGCTACACCTTC,CASSPDRGSSNYGYTF
TRBV28,NA,TRBJ1-3,NA,15,TGTGCCAGCAGTCCCTGTCTCGCCTCTGGAAACACCATATATTTT,CASSPCLASGNTIYF
TRBV12-3/TRBV12-4,many,TRBJ1-1,TRBD1,16,TGTGCCAGCAGCTCGACAGGGTTGGGTTTGAACACTGAAGCTTTCTTT,CASSSTGLGLNTEAFF
TRBV6-1,few,TRBJ2-2,NA,14,TGTGCCAGCCAAGGGGTTTTGGACACCGGGGAGCTGTTTTTT,CASQGVLDTGELFF
TRBV28,many,TRBJ2-7,NA,15,TGTGCCACCCACATGGGTCAGTTTGGAGGTCACGAGCAGTACTTC,CATHMGQFGGHEQYF
TRBV24-1,NA,TRBJ2-2,NA,15,TGTGCCACCAGTGATTTAAGGGTCCCCCCCGGGGAGCTGTTTTTT,CATSDLRVPPGELFF
TRBV11-1,many,TRBJ2-1,TRBD2,15,TGTGCCAGCAGCCTGACTAGCGGGAGCTCGGGAGAGCAGTTCTTC,CASSLTSGSSGEQFF
TRBV24-1,many,TRBJ2-1,TRBD2,17,TGTGCCACCAGTGACCCATTGACTAGCGGGAGGTTTGGTGAGCAGTTCTTC,CATSDPLTSGRFGEQFF
TRBV24-1,few,TRBJ2-7,TRBD1,15,TGTGCCACCAGCCCCGGGACAGGGGCCCCCTACGAGCAGTACTTC,CATSPGTGAPYEQYF
TRBV30,NA,TRBJ1-5,NA,16,TGTGCCTGGAGTGTACAAATGTGGGACATTGATCAGCCCCAGCATTTT,CAWSVQMWDIDQPQHF
TRBV28,many,TRBJ1-3,NA,14,TGTGCCAGCAGTCCTCGGATCTCTGGAAACACCATATATTTT,CASSPRISGNTIYF
TRBV6-2/TRBV6-3,few,TRBJ2-1,NA,13,TGTGCCAGCAGTTACGGAGCTTACAATGAGCAGTTCTTC,CASSYGAYNEQFF